The clone carrying this T cell receptor (beta chain) was counted at least ten times. The sample comes from a study of T-cell reconstitution after alpha-beta-depleted transplantation in children. The V gene's germline CDR1 is SGHNT and CDR2 YENEEA. The CDR3 extends over 14 amino acids. The V and J ends lost 5 bases and 8 bases, in that order; junction bases with no gene match: 7. Unique molecular identifiers featured in how the TCRbeta library was prepared. In TCRdb, the PCR reads were re-called with MiXCR into one record per CDR3 protein. Of some 490,000 distinct CDR3 sequences in the sample, under 15% were seen once.

The sample in question was PBMCs from the stem cell graft donor, obtained from the stem cell graft. The gene calls are TRBV11-3 and TRBJ2-1, with TRBD2 matching over 9 bases. The sequence came from a human donor who donated a stem cell graft to a child with combined immunodeficiency. CDR3 region: CASSLAGQIYEQFF. CDR3 nucleotide sequence: TGTGCCAGCAGCCTAGCGGGACAAATTTATGAGCAGTTCTTC. Variable domain in full (rest from reference TRBV11-3 and TRBJ2-1): EAGVVQSPRYKIIEKKQPVAFWCNPISGHNTLYWYLQNLGQGPELLIRYENEEAVDDSQLPKDRFSAERLKGVDSTLKIQPAELGDSAVYLCASSLAGQIYEQFFGPGTRLTVL.